Shown below are 26 T cell receptor beta chains from a single sample sequenced in a study of OX40 agonist ivuxolimab in advanced cancers. The protocol was immunoSEQ multiplex PCR, while the TCRdb copy is restricted to in-frame clones and leaves out a portion. The repertoire holds around 80,000 clones, with approximately 88% as singletons. The material was CD4+ or CD8+ T cells sorted from blood, obtained in a trial of the OX40 agonist ivuxolimab. The receptors stem from an adult with an advanced solid tumor such as melanoma, head and neck, liver or kidney cancer.

The count of this clone is one. The chain combines TRBV5-8 with TRBJ2-5, with D possibly TRBD1 on 6 matching bases. V was cut by 5 bases and J by 5 bases, with 19 bases left in between. CDR3 length: 15 amino acids. Germline loops: CDR1 SGHTS, CDR2 YDEGEE. CDR3 loop: CASSTQTGARETQYF. CDR3 bases: TGTGCCAGCAGTACCCAGACAGGCGCTAGGGAGACCCAGTACTTC.

The chain joins TRBV7-6 to TRBJ2-2; 8 bases match TRBD1. After removal of 5 bases from V and 6 bases from J, the junction contained 8 bases not matched to a gene. This CDR3 spans 15 amino acids. Germline V lookup: CDR1 SGHVS, CDR2 FNYEAQ. CDR3: CASSPSQGAPGELFF. DNA for the CDR3: TGTGCCAGCAGCCCATCCCAGGGGGCCCCCGGGGAGCTGTTTTTT.

The gene calls are TRBV5-5 and TRBJ1-5; tentatively, D is TRBD1 (5 bases). Trimming removed 4 bases at V and 3 bases at J, with 11 bases between. Germline CDR1 reads SGHKS; CDR2 reads YYEKEE (reference sequence). This CDR3 has 14 amino acids. This CDR3 is CASSPGALNQPQHF. Here the CDR3 DNA reads TGTGCCAGCAGCCCCGGGGCCCTCAATCAGCCCCAGCATTTT.

The chain links TRBV11-3 to TRBJ1-1; D call uncertain. The CDR3 runs to 13 residues. V lost 6 bases and J 2 bases, leaving 10 bases between the germline ends. Germline CDR1 reads SGHNT; CDR2 reads YENEEA. CDR3 in amino acids: CASSTGLNTEAFF. As DNA, the CDR3 is TGTGCCAGCAGTACCGGACTTAACACTGAAGCTTTCTTT.

V and J are TRBV28 and TRBJ2-5, with 8 bases lining up with TRBD1. The DNA end favors TRBJ2-7, so the J call may be wrong. This CDR3 is 15 amino acids long. The germline V gene encodes CDR1 MDHEN and CDR2 SYDVKM. This CDR3 is CASSRGQGGAYEQYF. The CDR3 DNA is TGTGCCAGCAGTCGAGGACAGGGAGGCGCCTACGAGCAGTACTTC.

V is TRBV5-1 and J is TRBJ1-3, with 7 nucleotides matching TRBD1. Germline-derived CDR1 and CDR2 are SGHRS and YFSETQ. V lost 2 bases and J lost 4; bases outside the gene matches: 6. The CDR3 spans 15 residues. CDR3 in DNA: TGCGCCAGCAGCTTCGGACAGGCTGGAGGAAACACCATATATTTT. It yields the protein CASSFGQAGGNTIYF.

The V call is TRBV5-4, the J call TRBJ1-1, with D unclear. CDR1 SGHNT and CDR2 YYREEE come from the germline V gene (reference sequence). The CDR3 runs 15 residues. V shed 0 bases and J shed 0 bases, with 9 bases lying between them. The CDR3 DNA reads TGTGCCAGCAGCTTGGGGGGAAGAATGAACACTGAAGCTTTCTTT. Translation gives CASSLGGRMNTEAFF. The full variable domain, with the rest looked up from reference TRBV5-4 and TRBJ1-1, is ETGVTQSPTHLIKTRGQQVTLRCSSQSGHNTVSWYQQALGQGPQFIFQYYREEENGRGNFPPRFSGLQFPNYSSELNVNALELDDSALYLCASSLGGRMNTEAFFGQGTRLTVV.

V usage is TRBV27 and J usage is TRBJ2-2; tentatively, D is TRBD1 (6 bases). From germline, CDR1 is MNHEY and CDR2 SMNVEV (reference sequence). This CDR3 spans 16 amino acids. Trimming removed 2 bases from V and 2 bases from J, with 12 bases in between. The chain's CDR3 is CASSLAGTLNTGELFF. DNA for the CDR3: TGTGCCAGCAGTTTAGCCGGGACACTTAACACCGGGGAGCTGTTTTTT.

The chain carries TRBV10-2 and TRBJ1-1; a possible D gene is TRBD1 (6 bases). Germline V CDR1 and CDR2: WSHSY, SAAADI. V was cut by 7 bases and J by 1 base, with 13 bases left in between. The CDR3 consists of 14 residues. CDR3 sequence: CASKTGPKNTEAFF. In nucleotides, the CDR3 is TGCGCCAGCAAGACAGGTCCAAAGAACACTGAAGCTTTCTTT.

This chain connects TRBV11-1 to TRBJ2-5; 7 bases fit TRBD2. This CDR3 has 16 amino acids. Germline lookup yields CDR1 SGHAT and CDR2 FQDESV (reference sequence). Losses at the gene ends were 3 bases for V and 3 bases for J; bases not matched to a gene: 10. CDR3 nucleotides: TGTGCCAGCAGCTTCCTTCCCCTGGGGAGGGAAGAGACCCAGTACTTC. Its translation: CASSFLPLGREETQYF.

The V call is TRBV11-2, the J call TRBJ1-1; no definite D call. Germline V CDR1 and CDR2: SGHAT, FQNNGV. CDR3 size: 12 residues. V dropped 5 bases and J dropped 1 base, with 5 bases sitting between them. The CDR3 bases are TGTGCCAGCAGCGAACAGAACACTGAAGCTTTCTTT. Translation: CASSEQNTEAFF.

This chain joins TRBV5-1 and TRBJ2-7, with 9 positions matching TRBD1. The germline CDR1 and CDR2 sequences are SGHRS and YFSETQ. J gave up 7 bases and V 4 bases, and 9 bases lay outside the gene matches. The CDR3 is 14 residues long. The CDR3 nucleotides are TGCGCCAGCAGCATGACTCGGACAGGGGCGGAGCAGTACTTC. Protein sequence: CASSMTRTGAEQYF.

The chain has TRBV30 and TRBJ2-6; no clear D. Germline loops: CDR1 GTSNPN, CDR2 SVGIG (reference sequence). This CDR3 region has 14 residues. Trimming took off 1 base at V and 0 bases at J, with 4 bases between the two ends. CDR3 coding DNA: TGTGCCTGGAGTGCCGACTCTGGGGCCAACGTCCTGACTTTC. This encodes CAWSADSGANVLTF.

This rearrangement joins TRBV6-5 to TRBJ1-1; D is uncertain. Germline CDR1 reads MNHEY; CDR2 reads SVGAGI. Trimming removed 5 bases from V and 8 bases from J, with 12 bases in between. The CDR3 consists of 12 residues. CDR3 nucleotide sequence: TGTGCCAGCAGTCAAATATCAGACGAAGCTTTCTTT. This sequence encodes CASSQISDEAFF.

The chain employs TRBV5-1 and TRBJ2-3; perhaps TRBD1 as D (6 bases). Germline V gives CDR1 SGHRS, CDR2 YFSETQ. Trimming shortened V by 1 base and J by 5 bases, and 14 bases separated the two germline ends. CDR3 length equals 15 residues. This chain's CDR3 is CASSLTGYLGDTQYF. CDR3 DNA: TGCGCCAGCAGCTTGACAGGGTATTTAGGAGATACGCAGTATTTT. Full variable domain (outside the CDR3, taken from reference TRBV5-1 and TRBJ2-3): KAGVTQTPRYLIKTRGQQVTLSCSPISGHRSVSWYQQTPGQGLQFLFEYFSETQRNKGNFPGRFSGRQFSNSRSEMNVSTLELGDSALYLCASSLTGYLGDTQYFGPGTRLTVL.

The chain uses TRBV5-1 and TRBJ1-1; no firm D call. V lost 2 bases, J lost 1 base, and 9 bases lay in between. The CDR3 loop spans 14 amino acids. The V gene's germline CDR1 is SGHRS and CDR2 YFSETQ. DNA for the CDR3: TGCGCCAGCAGCTTACGGCGGGGGAACACTGAAGCTTTCTTT. As protein: CASSLRRGNTEAFF.

This chain links TRBV6-1 with TRBJ2-7; D unresolved. The CDR3 consists of 12 residues. V shed 10 bases and J shed 3 bases, with 13 bases lying between them. CDR1 and CDR2 from the germline V gene are MNHNS and SASEGT. CDR3 in DNA: TGTGCCAATTCCGGGCTCTACTACGAGCAGTACGTC. Translated: CANSGLYYEQYV.

As to this clone: Germline is not matched at one junction end, which may reflect a read error. The chain uses TRBV6-1 and TRBJ2-3; 8 nucleotides line up with TRBD2. This CDR3 is 17 amino acids long. Per the germline V gene, CDR1 is MNHNS and CDR2 is SASEGT. CDR3 sequence: CASSKAPLAGSTDTQYF. CDR3 bases: TGTGCCAGCAGTAAAGCCCCCCTAGCGGGTAGCACAGATACGCAGTATTTT.

This chain uses TRBV5-1 with TRBJ2-3, with 7 bases matching TRBD2. Germline CDR1 and CDR2: SGHRS and YFSETQ. With 4 bases clipped from V and 6 bases from J, the junction kept 14 bases outside the gene matches. This CDR3 region has 16 residues. The CDR3 coding sequence is TGCGCCAGCAGCCCGCTCGGCGGGGGATTGGGGGATACGCAGTATTTT. Translation gives CASSPLGGGLGDTQYF.

This clone was found once. The rearrangement links TRBV7-9 to TRBJ1-3; no reliable D call. This CDR3 is built from 13 residues. Germline values: CDR1 SEHNR, CDR2 FQNEAQ (reference sequence). Between the trimmed V and J ends, which lost 7 bases and 0 bases, there was a span of 7 bases. In DNA form, the CDR3 reads TGTGCCAGCATCTCCCTCTCTGGAAACACCATATATTTT. Protein: CASISLSGNTIYF. The full variable domain, in which reference TRBV7-9 and TRBJ1-3 provide the parts outside the CDR3, is DTGVSQNPRHKITKRGQNVTFRCDPISEHNRLYWYRQTLGQGPEFLTYFQNEAQLEKSRLLSDRFSAERPKGSFSTLEIQRTEQGDSAMYLCASISLSGNTIYFGEGSWLTVV.

This clone was counted a few times. CDR3 sequence: CASSRTVYEQYV. The CDR3 DNA sequence: TGTGCCAGCAGTCGGACAGTTTACGAGCAGTACGTC. The chain uses TRBV6-1 and TRBJ2-7; D is perhaps TRBD1 (6 bases). This CDR3 has 12 residues. Germline CDR1 and CDR2: MNHNS and SASEGT. Trimming pared 5 bases from V and 4 bases from J, leaving 9 bases between.

Only a few counts were recorded for this clone. This sequence joins TRBV28 and TRBJ1-1, with TRBD1 matching over 7 bases. This CDR3 is 11 amino acids long. CDR1 and CDR2 from the germline V gene are MDHEN and SYDVKM. J gave up 12 bases and V 6 bases, and 7 bases lay outside the gene matches. The CDR3 DNA sequence: TGTGCCAGCAGCGTAGGACAGGAATCTTTCTTT. It encodes CASSVGQESFF.

This clone has just a few counts. This chain uses TRBV28 with TRBJ1-1; D possibly corresponds to TRBD1 (5 bases). CDR3 length: 13 residues. Germline V gene sequence: CDR1 MDHEN, CDR2 SYDVKM. V gave up 5 bases and J gave up 1 base, with 8 bases separating them. CDR3 nucleotides: TGTGCCAGCAGTGCCAGGGAGAACACTGAAGCTTTCTTT. It encodes CASSARENTEAFF.

This clone was seen only once. V and J are TRBV2 and TRBJ2-6, with D perhaps matching TRBD1 (6 bases). Trimming took 7 bases from V and 0 from J, leaving 16 bases between them. CDR3 length: 17 residues. Germline loops: CDR1 SNHLY, CDR2 FYNNEI. The CDR3 DNA follows: TGTGCCAGCACTCGAGGAGGACAGATCTCTGGGGCCAACGTCCTGACTTTC. Residues: CASTRGGQISGANVLTF. Together with reference TRBV2 and TRBJ2-6, the CDR3 gives the full variable domain: EPEVTQTPSHQVTQMGQEVILRCVPISNHLYFYWYRQILGQKVEFLVSFYNNEISEKSEIFDDQFSVERPDGSNFTLKIRSTKLEDSAMYFCASTRGGQISGANVLTFGAGSRLTVL.

The V call is TRBV14, the J call TRBJ2-1; 8 nucleotides align to TRBD1. With 5 bases clipped from V and 8 bases from J, the junction kept 20 bases outside the gene matches. CDR3 length: 18 amino acids. Germline CDR1 and CDR2: SGHDN and FVKESK. DNA for the CDR3: TGTGCCAGCAGCGAAGTAACGTTCAGGGGGCGCGAAAAGGATGAGCAGTTCTTC. Translated, it gives CASSEVTFRGREKDEQFF.

The V and J genes are TRBV28 and TRBJ2-7, with D possibly matching TRBD1 (6 bases). Germline V lookup: CDR1 MDHEN, CDR2 SYDVKM. Trimming removed 3 bases from V and 4 bases from J, with 13 bases in between. The CDR3 totals 14 residues. This CDR3 reads CASSLGAAGYEQYV. The CDR3 DNA sequence: TGTGCCAGCAGTTTGGGGGCGGCAGGATACGAGCAGTACGTC.